The sequence of this TCR beta chain was determined in a study of regulatory T cells in long-lasting Graves disease. Overall study findings and caveats: TCR diversity was lower in persistent Graves' patients than in newly diagnosed ones. Clonotypes that were public and shared totalled some 2,900 in persistent patients versus 800 to 1,000 in new patients.

To make TCR beta libraries, researchers used iRepertoire HTBI primers and Arm-PCR of CDR3 regions. TCRdb redid the calling of the multiplex PCR reads with MiXCR, one entry per CDR3 protein. The sample holds fewer than 550,000 distinct CDR3 sequences, about a fifth seen once. This CDR3 region has 13 residues. Trimming left V 6 bases short and J 1 base short, with 9 bases between. Germline V gene sequence: CDR1 MDHEN, CDR2 SYDVKM. This clonotype was picked up many times. Its antigen remains unidentified. Indicated time point: persistent/refractory GD, antithyroid drugs over 5 years with positive TRAb. PBMCs provided the RNA from which the TCR library was made. In each case, Graves' disease was diagnosed per American Thyroid Association guidelines.

The gene calls are TRBV28 and TRBJ2-5, with D tentatively TRBD1 (5 bases). The TCR was taken from a female donor with Graves disease. The source was peripheral blood mononuclear cells (PBMCs), collected when the disease was refractory, from a patient treated with antithyroid drugs. The CDR3 nucleotides are TGTGCCAGCAGGCCTCAGGGCCAAGAGACCCAGTACTTC. Residues: CASRPQGQETQYF.